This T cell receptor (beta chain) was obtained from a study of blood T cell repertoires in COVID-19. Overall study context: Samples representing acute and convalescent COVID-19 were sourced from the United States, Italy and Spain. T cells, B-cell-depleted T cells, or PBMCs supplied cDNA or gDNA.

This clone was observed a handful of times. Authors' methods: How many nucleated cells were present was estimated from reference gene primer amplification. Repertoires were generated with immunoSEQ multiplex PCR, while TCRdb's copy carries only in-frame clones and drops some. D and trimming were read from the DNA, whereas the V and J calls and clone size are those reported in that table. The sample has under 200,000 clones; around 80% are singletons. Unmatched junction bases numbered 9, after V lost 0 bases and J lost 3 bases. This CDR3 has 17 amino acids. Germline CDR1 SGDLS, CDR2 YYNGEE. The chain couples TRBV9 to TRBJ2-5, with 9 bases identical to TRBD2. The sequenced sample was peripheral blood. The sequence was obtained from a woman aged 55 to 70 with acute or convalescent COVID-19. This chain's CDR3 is CASSVEGGGLAKETQYF. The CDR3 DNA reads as TGTGCCAGCAGCGTAGAGGGAGGGGGACTAGCAAAAGAGACCCAGTACTTC.